The source of this T cell receptor beta chain is a study of cytomegalovirus exposure and HLA in healthy donors. On this clone: Its target is unknown.

Findings of the study overall: When a later analysis was performed, an Asian-associated ancestry cluster reportedly had fewer N-insertions than the approximately 700-donor mean. In an earlier analysis, in some 600 donors, most V segments appeared productive either ~87% or ~30% of the time. Confirmation was obtained in vitro that a few CMV-associated chains are specific for CMV antigens.

PCR involved 60 Vbeta and 13 Jbeta primers. Method: immunoSEQ multiplex PCR; TCRdb's copy keeps in-frame clones and lacks some. This sample yields under 150,000 clones, of which 81% are seen a single time; roughly 3.9% belongs to the top ten. Trimming pared 5 bases from V and 6 bases from J, leaving 11 bases between. The CDR3 totals 14 residues. The germline V gene has CDR1 SEHNR and CDR2 FQNEAQ (reference sequence). The sequencing sample was made of PBMCs. The TCR was taken from a woman in her twenties or thirties in good health and CMV-seronegative. V and J are TRBV7-9 and TRBJ2-6; D call uncertain. CDR3 bases: TGTGCCAGCAGCCCCAGCGAGGTGGCCAACGTCCTGACTTTC. Residues: CASSPSEVANVLTF.